The clone carrying this T cell receptor beta chain came up a few times. Its target is unknown. Combining a sample-barcoded 5' primer with a J-beta primer mix, a second PCR ran for roughly 7 to 11 cycles. Using its own MiXCR run on the 5' RACE reads, TCRdb lists one record per CDR3 protein. The table has under 1,000,000 distinct CDR3 sequences, under 40% seen once. This sample is part of a study of blood T cells in healthy people across ages. J was trimmed by 0 bases and V by 0 bases; bases with no gene match: 0. There are 15 residues in the CDR3. In germline, CDR1 is SGDLS, CDR2 YYNGEE. Study-wide results and caveats: Diversity estimated from one million T cells was considered an underestimate.

The clonotype originates from a man aged 18 to 30 in good health. The sample comprised blood. The chain carries TRBV9 and TRBJ1-1, with 9 bases fitting TRBD1. The CDR3 spells CASSVGQGVNTEAFF. The DNA of the CDR3 is TGTGCCAGCAGCGTAGGACAGGGGGTGAACACTGAAGCTTTCTTT.